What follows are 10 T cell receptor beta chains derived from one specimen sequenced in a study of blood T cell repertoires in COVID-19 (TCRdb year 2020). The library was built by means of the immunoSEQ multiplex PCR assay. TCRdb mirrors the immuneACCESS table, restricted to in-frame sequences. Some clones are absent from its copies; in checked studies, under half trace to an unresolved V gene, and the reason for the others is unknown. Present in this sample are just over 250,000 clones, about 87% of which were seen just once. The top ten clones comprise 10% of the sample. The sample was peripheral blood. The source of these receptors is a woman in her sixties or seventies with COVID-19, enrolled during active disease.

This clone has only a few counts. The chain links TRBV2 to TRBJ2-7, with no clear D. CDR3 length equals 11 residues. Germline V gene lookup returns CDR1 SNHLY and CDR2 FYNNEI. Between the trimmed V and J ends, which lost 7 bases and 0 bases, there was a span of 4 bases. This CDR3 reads CASTGSYEQYF. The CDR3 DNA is TGTGCCAGCACAGGCTCCTACGAGCAGTACTTC.

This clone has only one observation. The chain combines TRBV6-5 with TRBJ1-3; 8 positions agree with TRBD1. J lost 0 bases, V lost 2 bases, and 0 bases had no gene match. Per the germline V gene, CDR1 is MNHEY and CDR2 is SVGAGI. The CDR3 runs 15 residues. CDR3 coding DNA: TGTGCCAGCAGTTACGACAGGGGCTCTGGAAACACCATATATTTT. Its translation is CASSYDRGSGNTIYF.

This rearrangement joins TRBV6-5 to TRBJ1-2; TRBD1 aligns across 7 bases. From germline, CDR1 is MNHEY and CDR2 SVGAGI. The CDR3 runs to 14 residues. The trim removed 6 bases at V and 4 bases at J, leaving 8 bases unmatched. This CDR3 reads CASSRTGDFYGYTF. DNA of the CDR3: TGTGCCAGCAGCCGGACAGGAGATTTCTATGGCTACACCTTC.

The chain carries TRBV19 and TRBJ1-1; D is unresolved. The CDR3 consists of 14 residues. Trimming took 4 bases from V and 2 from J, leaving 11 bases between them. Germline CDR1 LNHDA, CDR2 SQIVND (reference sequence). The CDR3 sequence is CASSTTNANTEAFF. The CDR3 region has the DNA TGTGCCAGTAGTACCACTAATGCAAACACTGAAGCTTTCTTT. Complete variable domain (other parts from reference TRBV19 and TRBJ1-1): DGGITQSPKYLFRKEGQNVTLSCEQNLNHDAMYWYRQDPGQGLRLIYYSQIVNDFQKGDIAEGYSVSREKKESFPLTVTSAQKNPTAFYLCASSTTNANTEAFFGQGTRLTVV.

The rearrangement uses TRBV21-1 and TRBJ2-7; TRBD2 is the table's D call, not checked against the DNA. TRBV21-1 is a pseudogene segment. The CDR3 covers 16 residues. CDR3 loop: CASSKVRLAGVYEQYF. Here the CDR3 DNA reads TGTGCCAGCAGCAAAGTTCGGCTAGCGGGAGTATACGAGCAGTACTTC.

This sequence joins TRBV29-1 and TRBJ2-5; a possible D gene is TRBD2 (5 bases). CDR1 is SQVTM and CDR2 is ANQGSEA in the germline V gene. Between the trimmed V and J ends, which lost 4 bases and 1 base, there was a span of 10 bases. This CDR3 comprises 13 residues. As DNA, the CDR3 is TGCAGCGTTGGAGAGGGCATCCAAGAGACCCAGTACTTC. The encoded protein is CSVGEGIQETQYF.

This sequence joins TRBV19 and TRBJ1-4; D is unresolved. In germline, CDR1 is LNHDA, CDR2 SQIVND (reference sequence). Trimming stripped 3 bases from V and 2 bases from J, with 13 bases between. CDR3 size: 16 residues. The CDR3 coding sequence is TGTGCCAGTAGTATTGGGGAGGGAGCTACTAATGAAAAACTGTTTTTT. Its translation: CASSIGEGATNEKLFF. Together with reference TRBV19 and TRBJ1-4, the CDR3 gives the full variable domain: DGGITQSPKYLFRKEGQNVTLSCEQNLNHDAMYWYRQDPGQGLRLIYYSQIVNDFQKGDIAEGYSVSREKKESFPLTVTSAQKNPTAFYLCASSIGEGATNEKLFFGSGTQLSVL.

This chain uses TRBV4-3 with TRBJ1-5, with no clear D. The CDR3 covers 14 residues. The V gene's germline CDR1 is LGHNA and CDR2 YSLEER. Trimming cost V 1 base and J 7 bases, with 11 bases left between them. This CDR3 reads CASSQGGRGQPQHF. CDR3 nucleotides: TGCGCCAGCAGCCAAGGCGGGAGAGGACAGCCCCAGCATTTT.

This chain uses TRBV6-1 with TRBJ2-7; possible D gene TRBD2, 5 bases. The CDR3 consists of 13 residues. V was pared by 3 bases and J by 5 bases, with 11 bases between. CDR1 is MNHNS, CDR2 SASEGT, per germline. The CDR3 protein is CASSDFGVDEQYF. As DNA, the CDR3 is TGTGCCAGCAGTGATTTCGGGGTTGACGAGCAGTACTTC.

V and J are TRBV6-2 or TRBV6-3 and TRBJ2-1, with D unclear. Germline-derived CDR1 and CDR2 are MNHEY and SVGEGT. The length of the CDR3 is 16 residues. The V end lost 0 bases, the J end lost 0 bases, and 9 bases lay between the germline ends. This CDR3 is CASSYSRRSSYNEQFF. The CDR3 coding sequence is TGTGCCAGCAGTTACTCGCGAAGGAGCTCCTACAATGAGCAGTTCTTC.